A single sample gave rise to the 5 T cell receptor beta chains below, sequenced in a study of cytotoxic CD8 clonotypes in ibrutinib-treated CLL. Profiling relied on immunoSEQ multiplex PCR, and the TCRdb table lists in-frame clones only, not all of them. The data contain about 140,000 clones, approximately 80% of them singletons. The specimen was PBMCs, collected after 36 months of ibrutinib treatment. These TCRs come from a human donor with chronic lymphocytic leukemia.

The chain links TRBV10-3 to TRBJ2-7; 7 nucleotides agree with TRBD1. The CDR3 is 13 residues long. Germline CDR1 ENHRY, CDR2 SYGVKD. J gave up 5 bases and V 7 bases, and 8 bases lay outside the gene matches. CDR3 residues: CAINDRVYDEQYF. The DNA of the CDR3 is TGTGCCATCAACGACAGGGTATACGACGAGCAGTACTTC.

This clone is a singleton in its sample. The rearrangement links TRBV12-5 to TRBJ2-3; perhaps TRBD2 as D (6 bases). Trimming left V 0 bases short and J 1 base short, with 14 bases between. Germline V gives CDR1 LGHNT, CDR2 FRNRAP. The CDR3 loop spans 17 amino acids. This CDR3 is CASGLVGRERGTDTQYF. The CDR3 DNA sequence: TGTGCTAGTGGTTTGGTAGGACGGGAGAGGGGCACAGATACGCAGTATTTT.

The chain links TRBV7-9 to TRBJ1-5; D is unclear. There are 13 residues in the CDR3. The ends were cut back, 6 bases at V and 0 bases at J, with 6 bases in the middle. Germline V lookup: CDR1 SEHNR, CDR2 FQNEAQ (reference sequence). As DNA, the CDR3 is TGTGCCAGCAGAATAAATAGCAATCAGCCCCAGCATTTT. Protein sequence: CASRINSNQPQHF.

V gene TRBV9 combines with J gene TRBJ2-7; D remains ambiguous. The length of the CDR3 is 9 residues. Trimming took off 5 bases at V and 6 bases at J, with 3 bases between the two ends. The germline gives CDR1 SGDLS, CDR2 YYNGEE. CDR3 sequence (DNA): TGTGCCAGCAGGGCCGAGCAGTACTTC. It codes for CASRAEQYF.

The CDR3 DNA reads as TGTGCCAGCTCACCAGGGGGAAACACCATATATTTT. Translating it yields CASSPGGNTIYF. The rearrangement joins TRBV18 to TRBJ1-3; D gene ambiguous. Trimming cost V 2 bases and J 4 bases, with 3 bases left between them. From germline, CDR1 is KGHSH and CDR2 LQKENI. The CDR3 length is 12 residues.